A single sample is the source of the 28 T cell receptor beta chains below, sequenced in a study of identical twins. One entry per CDR3 protein, called by TCRdb with MiXCR from the 5' RACE reads. Of a few hundred thousand distinct CDR3 sequences in the sample, 6.5% are singletons; the top ten hold 13% to 15%. This same sample was also taken into another study, of T cells expressing NK-cell markers.

Input material: CD8+ T cells sorted from blood. These receptor sequences come from a young woman in good health.

This clonotype was found many times. This chain's CDR3 is CASSLDRSAKNIQYF. The DNA for the CDR3 is TGCGCCAGCAGCTTGGATAGGTCTGCCAAAAACATTCAGTACTTC. The chain has TRBV5-1 and TRBJ2-4; the D is unclear. The CDR3 loop spans 15 amino acids. Per germline, CDR1 SGHRS and CDR2 YFSETQ. V lost 0 bases and J lost 1, with 8 bases in between. Based on the CDR3 plus reference TRBV5-1 and TRBJ2-4, the full variable domain is KAGVTQTPRYLIKTRGQQVTLSCSPISGHRSVSWYQQTPGQGLQFLFEYFSETQRNKGNFPGRFSGRQFSNSRSEMNVSTLELGDSALYLCASSLDRSAKNIQYFGAGTRLSVL.

This clonotype was counted many times. The J gene is TRBJ2-7, the V gene TRBV20-1, with D perhaps matching TRBD2 (5 bases). V lost 1 base and J 9 bases, leaving 13 bases between the germline ends. Germline V gene sequence: CDR1 DFQATT, CDR2 SNEGSKA (reference sequence). The CDR3 runs to 12 residues. CDR3 nucleotide sequence: TGCAGTGCTAGAGGCCTACATGCGGGGCAGTACTTC. Its translation is CSARGLHAGQYF.

This rearrangement joins TRBV13 to TRBJ2-5; 10 bases map to TRBD2. The V gene end was trimmed by 5 bases and the J gene end by 3 bases; junction bases not matched to a gene: 6. Per the germline V gene, CDR1 is PRHDT and CDR2 is FYEKMQ (reference sequence). This CDR3 is built from 15 residues. CDR3: CASSPRTSGEETQYF. CDR3 sequence (DNA): TGTGCCAGCAGCCCCCGGACTAGCGGTGAAGAGACCCAGTACTTC. The entire variable domain, with the rest obtained from reference TRBV13 and TRBJ2-5, is as follows: AAGVIQSPRHLIKEKRETATLKCYPIPRHDTVYWYQQGPGQDPQFLISFYEKMQSDKGSIPDRFSAQQFSDYHSELNMSSLELGDSALYFCASSPRTSGEETQYFGPGTRLLVL.

V and J are TRBV7-9 and TRBJ1-1; 7 nucleotides match TRBD1. CDR1 and CDR2 from the germline V gene are SEHNR and FQNEAQ (reference sequence). V trimming: 5 bases; J trimming: 3 bases; junction bases outside the gene matches: 12. This CDR3 has 16 residues. Written as DNA, the CDR3 is TGTGCCAGCAGCGGCCGGACAGGCCGAGAGGACACTGAAGCTTTCTTT. Translated: CASSGRTGREDTEAFF.

This clonotype was seen at least ten times. The chain uses TRBV11-2 and TRBJ1-1; D uncertain. Germline V gives CDR1 SGHAT, CDR2 FQNNGV. V lost 5 bases, J lost 4 bases, and 11 bases lay in between. The CDR3 consists of 13 residues. For the CDR3, the DNA is TGTGCCAGCAGCCCGCTGGGTGGCACTGAAGCTTTCTTT. Amino acids: CASSPLGGTEAFF.

CDR3 sequence reads: CASSPEDRAFFGSETQYF. DNA for the CDR3: TGTGCCAGCTCACCGGAGGACAGGGCTTTTTTCGGTTCGGAGACCCAGTACTTC. The gene calls are TRBV18 and TRBJ2-5, with 8 nucleotides matching TRBD1. The CDR3 spans 18 residues. Germline V lookup: CDR1 KGHSH, CDR2 LQKENI. J gave up 5 bases and V 3 bases, and 17 bases lay outside the gene matches.

The rearrangement joins TRBV20-1 to TRBJ2-7; D gene uncertain. V shed 4 bases and J shed 3 bases, with 13 bases lying between them. Germline V gene data show CDR1 as DFQATT and CDR2 as SNEGSKA (reference sequence). This CDR3 spans 13 amino acids. CDR3 sequence: CSAKGNPDYEQYF. The DNA of the CDR3 is TGCAGTGCTAAAGGTAACCCAGACTACGAGCAGTACTTC.

In this sample, this clonotype turned up a few times. J is TRBJ2-7 and V is TRBV7-2; D is undetermined. CDR1 is SGHTA, CDR2 FQGNSA, per germline. Trimming cost V 5 bases and J 2 bases, with 7 bases left between them. This CDR3 contains 12 residues. The CDR3 DNA reads as TGTGCCAGCAGCCCCCAAGCCTACGAGCAGTACTTC. Translation: CASSPQAYEQYF.

This clonotype was counted between two and nine times. The V call is TRBV7-8, the J call TRBJ2-7; 9 nucleotides agree with TRBD2. The V segment lost 7 bases and the J segment 1 base; nucleotides outside the gene matches: 5. Looked up from germline, CDR1 is SGHVS and CDR2 is FQNEAQ. The CDR3 contains 14 residues. Written as DNA, the CDR3 is TGTGCCAGCACTATAGCGGGGGAGTCCTACGAGCAGTACTTC. Its protein is CASTIAGESYEQYF.

This chain links TRBV7-2 with TRBJ2-7, with 15 bases identical to TRBD2. Germline V gene sequence: CDR1 SGHTA, CDR2 FQGNSA. CDR3 length: 17 amino acids. Trimming removed 4 bases from V and 1 base from J; junction bases left unmatched: 5. The DNA for the CDR3 is TGTGCCAGCAGCTCTCTGGGACTAGCGGGAGGTTCCTACGAGCAGTACTTC. It yields the protein CASSSLGLAGGSYEQYF.

The V gene is TRBV6-1, the J gene TRBJ2-3; D possibly corresponds to TRBD2 (5 bases). In germline, CDR1 is MNHNS, CDR2 SASEGT. This CDR3 contains 16 residues. The ends were cut back, 4 bases at V and 0 bases at J, with 14 bases in the middle. DNA for the CDR3: TGTGCCAGCAGTGGCTCCAGCGGACCTAGCACAGATACGCAGTATTTT. Its protein product is CASSGSSGPSTDTQYF.

This clonotype has at least ten counts. This sequence joins TRBV12-3 or TRBV12-4 and TRBJ2-2; 12 bases align to TRBD1. CDR3 length: 16 amino acids. V gave up 5 bases and J gave up 5 bases; unmatched junction bases: 6. The chain's CDR3 is CASSDGTGGRTGELFF. The CDR3 DNA reads TGTGCCAGCAGTGACGGGACAGGGGGCCGGACCGGGGAGCTGTTTTTT.

This clonotype was counted only a few times. This chain joins TRBV20-1 and TRBJ1-2; tentative D call: TRBD1 (5 bases). CDR3 length equals 13 residues. V shed 6 bases and J shed 9 bases, with 20 bases lying between them. Per the germline V gene, CDR1 is DFQATT and CDR2 is SNEGSKA (reference sequence). CDR3 sequence: CSAEDSLGKSYTF. The DNA of the CDR3 is TGCAGTGCGGAAGACAGTTTGGGCAAGAGCTACACCTTC.

At least ten counts were recorded for this clonotype. The rearrangement joins TRBV5-6 to TRBJ2-7; unclear D gene. This CDR3 spans 12 amino acids. The V and J ends lost 4 bases and 6 bases respectively, with 11 bases between them. Germline V gives CDR1 SGHDT, CDR2 YYEEEE. The CDR3 bases are TGTGCCAGCAGCATAGGATCGGGCGAGCAGTACTTC. This translates into CASSIGSGEQYF.

The table lists this clonotype with a few counts. The gene calls are TRBV25-1 and TRBJ2-7; 8 nucleotides match TRBD2. Germline CDR1 and CDR2: MGHDK and SYGVNS. With V trimmed by 1 base and J by 6 bases, 14 bases remained unmatched. The CDR3 length is 17 residues. Here the CDR3 reads CASSELSCREGNSEQYF. The DNA of the CDR3 is TGTGCCAGCAGTGAATTGAGTTGCCGGGAGGGCAACTCCGAGCAGTACTTC.

This clonotype was observed many times. The chain joins TRBV6-6 to TRBJ1-2; D gene unclear. V was shortened by 2 bases and J by 2 bases, with 6 bases between the two germline ends. Germline CDR1 is MNHNY and CDR2 is SVGAGI (reference sequence). This CDR3 comprises 13 residues. The CDR3 sequence is CASSYPGNYGYTF. The CDR3 nucleotides read TGTGCCAGCAGTTACCCCGGGAACTATGGCTACACCTTC.

As regards this clonotype: Given a much more abundant clone one base away, this may be a read error. V is TRBV6-4 and J is TRBJ2-3; 10 positions agree with TRBD2. Germline loops: CDR1 MRHNA, CDR2 SNTAGT. The junction had 3 bases not matched to a gene; V was cut back by 4 bases and J by 2 bases. This CDR3 is 15 amino acids long. CDR3 sequence (DNA): TGTGCCAGCAGTGCCGGGACTAGCGACACAGATACGCAGTATTTT. Translated: CASSAGTSDTDTQYF.

This chain links TRBV20-1 with TRBJ2-7; 8 nucleotides match TRBD2. Germline V gene sequence: CDR1 DFQATT, CDR2 SNEGSKA (reference sequence). CDR3 length: 13 residues. After removal of 6 bases from V and 4 bases from J, the junction contained 8 bases not matched to a gene. The chain's CDR3 is CSANGGARYEQYF. CDR3 bases: TGCAGTGCGAACGGGGGGGCGCGATACGAGCAGTACTTC.

This clonotype was seen repeatedly, ten times or more. The chain carries TRBV7-2 and TRBJ2-7; D is ambiguous. The CDR3 sequence is 15 residues long. Germline CDR1 and CDR2: SGHTA and FQGNSA. Between the trimmed V and J ends, which lost 2 bases and 2 bases, there was a span of 13 bases. CDR3 loop: CASSLSVISTYEQYF. In nucleotides, the CDR3 is TGTGCCAGCAGCTTATCGGTCATTTCAACCTACGAGCAGTACTTC.

In this sample, this clonotype turned up a few times. DNA of the CDR3: TGTGCCAGCGGCAGGGGAGGCAATCAGCCCCAGCATTTT. It codes for CASGRGGNQPQHF. The chain combines TRBV9 with TRBJ1-5, with D possibly being TRBD1 (6 bases). V lost 7 bases and J lost 2, with 10 bases in between. The CDR3 is 13 amino acids. Germline V gives CDR1 SGDLS, CDR2 YYNGEE.

This clonotype was detected a few times. The J gene is TRBJ2-6, the V gene TRBV12-3 or TRBV12-4; D unclear. This CDR3 region has 11 residues. The ends were cut back, 5 bases at V and 12 bases at J, with 8 bases in the middle. CDR3 sequence: CASSISPVLTF. Here the CDR3 DNA reads TGTGCCAGCAGTATCAGCCCCGTCCTGACTTTC.

The chain is built from TRBV20-1 and TRBJ2-3; TRBD2 matches at 9 bases. CDR3 length: 18 residues. V lost 5 bases and J lost 3; bases outside the gene matches: 18. Germline CDR1 is DFQATT and CDR2 is SNEGSKA (reference sequence). The CDR3 loop reads CSAGSGDWGGGGTDTQYF. In DNA form, the CDR3 reads TGCAGTGCTGGGAGTGGTGATTGGGGCGGGGGGGGAACAGATACGCAGTATTTT.

This clonotype has at least ten counts. The chain combines TRBV12-3 or TRBV12-4 with TRBJ2-7, with D possibly matching TRBD1 (6 bases). CDR3 length equals 16 residues. V dropped 4 bases and J dropped 4 bases, with 20 bases sitting between them. Here the CDR3 DNA reads TGTGCCAGCAGTTGGAGGTGGGACATAAGAATTTACGAGCAGTACTTC. Translating gives CASSWRWDIRIYEQYF.

This clonotype was detected a few times. The V gene is TRBV27, the J gene TRBJ2-7; a weak D match, TRBD1 (5 bases). Germline values: CDR1 MNHEY, CDR2 SMNVEV (reference sequence). The length of the CDR3 is 14 residues. The V end was cut by 3 bases, the J end by 4 bases, with 13 bases between. This chain's CDR3 is CASSFFQGRYEQYF. The DNA for the CDR3 is TGTGCCAGCAGTTTTTTTCAGGGTCGGTACGAGCAGTACTTC.

In its sample, this clonotype was seen many times. The rearrangement links TRBV6-4 to TRBJ2-2; D gene ambiguous. V lost 5 bases and J lost 4, with 8 bases in between. This CDR3 region has 13 residues. The germline V gene has CDR1 MRHNA and CDR2 SNTAGT. The CDR3 sequence is CASSFAATGELFF. Written as DNA, the CDR3 is TGTGCCAGCAGTTTCGCCGCCACCGGGGAGCTGTTTTTT.

Many counts were recorded for this clonotype. This sequence joins TRBV7-9 and TRBJ2-7, with D perhaps TRBD1 (6 bases). Germline values: CDR1 SEHNR, CDR2 FQNEAQ (reference sequence). V was shortened by 0 bases and J by 3 bases, with 12 bases between the two germline ends. The CDR3 has 15 residues. This CDR3 is CASSLAQGLGYEQYF. The CDR3 DNA reads as TGTGCCAGCAGCTTAGCGCAGGGGCTGGGCTACGAGCAGTACTTC.

This clonotype was observed a few times. The chain joins TRBV5-1 to TRBJ1-6; no clear D. Germline loops: CDR1 SGHRS, CDR2 YFSETQ. With 2 bases removed from V and 3 bases from J, the gap between germline ends came to 12 bases. The CDR3 is 16 amino acids. The CDR3 reads CASSFGDNGYNSPLHF. The CDR3 nucleotides read TGCGCCAGCAGCTTCGGAGACAACGGCTATAATTCACCCCTCCACTTT.

This clonotype was detected ten times or more. V and J are TRBV7-2 and TRBJ2-1; D gene ambiguous. Germline CDR1 reads SGHTA; CDR2 reads FQGNSA. This CDR3 is built from 15 residues. V gave up 4 bases and J gave up 0 bases, with 10 bases separating them. For the CDR3, the DNA is TGTGCCAGCAGCTCCACTCTGAGCTCCTACAATGAGCAGTTCTTC. This codes for CASSSTLSSYNEQFF.